A selection of T cell receptor beta chains follows, all from one sample in a study of OX40 agonist ivuxolimab in advanced cancers. Here immunoSEQ multiplex PCR was the method, and the copy in TCRdb shows in-frame clones only, minus some. The top ten hold about 0.72% of the sample, which has approximately 89,000 clones, 88% seen once. The sequenced sample was CD4+ or CD8+ T cells sorted from blood, obtained in a trial of the OX40 agonist ivuxolimab. Every receptor here comes from an adult with an advanced solid tumor such as melanoma, head and neck, liver or kidney cancer. Each CDR3 is given without its conserved first and last residue. Size is stated for part of the rows, as once, few or many counts, or as a class when the clone is expanded.

j_gene: TRBJ1-5; v_gene: TRBV30; abundance: -; CDR3aa: AWAGENNQPQH
j_gene: TRBJ1-4; v_gene: TRBV19; abundance: -; CDR3aa: ASSLLTGRYVTNEKLF
j_gene: TRBJ2-7; v_gene: TRBV7-2; abundance: -; CDR3aa: ASSLALDRGRE
j_gene: TRBJ2-2; v_gene: TRBV7-2; abundance: -; CDR3aa: ASSPPAQRITGELF
j_gene: TRBJ2-2; v_gene: TRBV7-3; abundance: -; CDR3aa: ASSLMGSGNTGELF
j_gene: TRBJ2-1; v_gene: TRBV19; abundance: -; CDR3aa: ASSAPGPNYNEQF
j_gene: TRBJ2-3; v_gene: TRBV10-3; abundance: -; CDR3aa: AIRTGTTSTDTQY
j_gene: TRBJ1-1; v_gene: TRBV7-2; abundance: -; CDR3aa: ASSSAGAMNTEAF
j_gene: TRBJ2-7; v_gene: TRBV30; abundance: -; CDR3aa: AWSQTGLWYEQY
j_gene: TRBJ2-5; v_gene: TRBV5-1; abundance: -; CDR3aa: ASSLGPGQGMETQY
j_gene: TRBJ2-7; v_gene: TRBV7-8; abundance: -; CDR3aa: ASSLGRASYEQY
j_gene: TRBJ2-1; v_gene: TRBV7-7; abundance: -; CDR3aa: ASSGNRRGEQF
j_gene: TRBJ2-4; v_gene: TRBV15; abundance: -; CDR3aa: ATSRDRGQGNLIQY
j_gene: TRBJ2-3; v_gene: TRBV7-3; abundance: -; CDR3aa: ASSLLAGGTDTQY
j_gene: TRBJ2-7; v_gene: TRBV9; abundance: -; CDR3aa: ASSVEGGRAYEQY
j_gene: TRBJ1-2; v_gene: TRBV19; abundance: few; CDR3aa: ASSLAGEEGYT
j_gene: TRBJ2-1; v_gene: TRBV27; abundance: few; CDR3aa: ASSLGYSRSYNEQF
j_gene: TRBJ2-5; v_gene: TRBV10-3; abundance: -; CDR3aa: AISEVTGDETQY
j_gene: TRBJ2-1; v_gene: TRBV7-9; abundance: -; CDR3aa: ASSTRASSYNEQF
j_gene: TRBJ2-3; v_gene: TRBV7-9; abundance: -; CDR3aa: ASSLLLLIGGKADTQY
j_gene: TRBJ2-7; v_gene: TRBV21-1; abundance: once; CDR3aa: ASREKRVHEQY
j_gene: TRBJ2-3; v_gene: TRBV28; abundance: -; CDR3aa: ASSLGRAPISQY
j_gene: TRBJ2-7; v_gene: TRBV27; abundance: few; CDR3aa: ASSLKRGSYEQY
j_gene: -; v_gene: TRBV6-1; abundance: -; CDR3aa: ASSEGDRSYEQY
j_gene: TRBJ1-3; v_gene: TRBV29-1; abundance: -; CDR3aa: SVDGTGKAGNTIY
j_gene: TRBJ2-7; v_gene: TRBV7-2; abundance: -; CDR3aa: ASSLVAGGNSYEQY
j_gene: TRBJ2-7; v_gene: TRBV7-7; abundance: -; CDR3aa: ASSSKGGETYEQY
j_gene: TRBJ1-3; v_gene: TRBV30; abundance: few; CDR3aa: AWTSRGRSGNTIY
j_gene: TRBJ1-3; v_gene: TRBV5-1; abundance: -; CDR3aa: ASSSQGGTGNTIY
j_gene: TRBJ2-5; v_gene: TRBV14; abundance: -; CDR3aa: ASSQDIGTQY
j_gene: TRBJ2-2; v_gene: TRBV11-3; abundance: few; CDR3aa: ASSLSAGPTGELF
j_gene: TRBJ1-5; v_gene: TRBV7-9; abundance: once; CDR3aa: ASSPGGRGQPQH
j_gene: TRBJ2-7; v_gene: TRBV5-5; abundance: -; CDR3aa: ASSFLPGTVNEQY
j_gene: TRBJ1-2; v_gene: TRBV4-2; abundance: -; CDR3aa: ASSQEGGDGYT
j_gene: TRBJ2-5; v_gene: TRBV6-6; abundance: -; CDR3aa: ASSYATGAGGEQY
j_gene: TRBJ2-7; v_gene: TRBV5-5; abundance: -; CDR3aa: ASSLQGPDEQY
j_gene: TRBJ2-5; v_gene: TRBV29-1; abundance: -; CDR3aa: SVAAGGWGETQY
j_gene: TRBJ1-1; v_gene: TRBV5-6; abundance: -; CDR3aa: ASSLETVTEAF
j_gene: TRBJ1-1; v_gene: TRBV11-2; abundance: -; CDR3aa: ASSGRVAEAF